This is a list of T cell receptor beta chains from one sample in a study of blood T cell repertoires in COVID-19. Measured with immunoSEQ multiplex PCR; TCRdb has only the in-frame clones, and not every one. This table has nearly 250,000 clones, 86% appearing once. Sequencing was carried out using PBMCs or T cells enriched from blood (not recorded which). The origin of the receptors is a woman aged 50 to 60 who had recovered from COVID-19. Each CDR3 is given with its conserved first and last residue. D genes are given only for firm matches. Rows may omit the clone size; those that give it use once, few, many or a size class.

v_call	j_call	clone_size	d_call	cdr3_aa	cdr3_nt
TRBV2	TRBJ1-6	.	TRBD1	CASRGEGQNNSPLHF	TGTGCCAGCAGGGGTGAGGGACAGAATAATTCACCCCTCCACTTT
TRBV4-1	TRBJ1-1	.	.	CASSQYRDATEAFF	TGCGCCAGCAGCCAGTACAGGGACGCCACTGAAGCTTTCTTT
TRBV4-3	TRBJ1-2	few	.	CASSQETLTPGGGVGYTF	TGCGCCAGCAGCCAAGAGACTTTAACCCCCGGAGGCGGGGTTGGCTACACCTTC
TRBV28	TRBJ2-7	.	.	CASSFPRPGSSYEQYF	TGTGCCAGCAGTTTCCCTCGGCCGGGGAGCTCCTACGAGCAGTACTTC
TRBV5-1	TRBJ2-5	.	.	CASSRGTAQETQYF	TGCGCCAGCAGCCGGGGGACTGCACAAGAGACCCAGTACTTC
TRBV5-4	TRBJ2-1	once	TRBD1	CASSLGQGEGEQFF	TGTGCCAGCAGCCTCGGACAGGGGGAGGGTGAGCAGTTCTTC
TRBV14	TRBJ1-6	.	.	CASSHLQTSPLHF	TGTGCCAGCAGCCACTTACAGACCTCACCCCTCCACTTT
TRBV11-3	TRBJ2-1	.	.	CASSPPRGSSYNEQFF	TGTGCCAGCAGCCCCCCACGGGGGAGCTCCTACAATGAGCAGTTCTTC
TRBV9	TRBJ2-1	few	TRBD2	CASSVERGALSEQFF	TGTGCCAGCAGCGTTGAGCGGGGAGCTCTCAGTGAGCAGTTCTTC
TRBV29-1	TRBJ2-5	.	.	CSAYRVWETQYF	TGCAGCGCGTACAGGGTTTGGGAGACCCAGTACTTC
TRBV2	TRBJ1-2	few	.	CASTATVGTSYTF	TGTGCCAGCACCGCAACAGTTGGTACGAGCTACACCTTC
TRBV11-3	TRBJ2-1	.	.	CASSLVSAGTYNEQFF	TGTGCCAGCAGCTTAGTTTCGGCAGGGACTTACAATGAGCAGTTCTTC
TRBV28	TRBJ1-3	.	TRBD1	CASSGTGVGNTIYF	TGTGCCAGCAGTGGGACAGGGGTTGGAAACACCATATATTTT
TRBV5-1	TRBJ2-5	once	TRBD2	CASSLAASGGLETQYF	TGCGCCAGCAGCTTGGCGGCTAGCGGGGGGTTGGAGACCCAGTACTTC
TRBV5-1	TRBJ1-2	.	.	CASSPQSNYGYTF	TGCGCCAGCAGCCCACAGTCTAACTATGGCTACACCTTC
TRBV18	TRBJ1-2	few	TRBD1	CASSPGQGYGYTF	TGTGCCAGCTCACCGGGACAGGGATACGGCTACACCTTC
TRBV12-5	TRBJ2-1	once	TRBD1	CASGFGQAPNEQFF	TGTGCTAGTGGTTTCGGACAGGCCCCCAATGAGCAGTTCTTC
TRBV9	TRBJ2-1	.	TRBD2	CASRESGRNEQFF	TGTGCCAGCAGGGAGAGCGGGAGGAATGAGCAGTTCTTC
TRBV10-3	TRBJ1-3	once	.	CAISESGGNGNTIYF	TGTGCCATCAGTGAGTCTGGGGGCAATGGAAACACCATATATTTT
TRBV9	TRBJ1-2	once	.	CASSLLGGAARGKDGYTF	TGTGCCAGCAGCCTTCTTGGGGGGGCAGCGAGGGGAAAAGATGGCTACACCTTC
TRBV7-2	TRBJ1-5	once	TRBD1	CASSLVSGGFHQPQHF	TGTGCCAGCAGCTTAGTTTCAGGGGGCTTCCATCAGCCCCAGCATTTT
TRBV14	TRBJ1-3	.	.	CASSRGGTGNTIYF	TGTGCCAGCAGCCGCGGGGGGACTGGAAACACCATATATTTT
TRBV10-3	TRBJ2-5	.	TRBD1	CAISESGWQGEETQYF	TGTGCCATCAGTGAGTCTGGTTGGCAGGGGGAAGAGACCCAGTACTTC
TRBV7-8	TRBJ1-1	.	.	CASSLAAGNTEAFF	TGTGCCAGCAGCTTAGCGGCAGGTAACACTGAAGCTTTCTTT
TRBV14	TRBJ2-3	.	.	CASSQVGGTQYF	TGTGCCAGCAGCCAAGTTGGCGGAACGCAGTATTTT
TRBV6-2/TRBV6-3	TRBJ2-2	.	.	CASSLVGSNTGELFF	TGTGCCAGCAGTTTAGTAGGGAGTAACACCGGGGAGCTGTTTTTT
TRBV2	TRBJ1-1	.	TRBD1	CASRKQGDTEAFF	TGTGCCAGCAGGAAACAGGGGGACACTGAAGCTTTCTTT
TRBV3-1/TRBV3-2	TRBJ2-5	.	.	CASSHGGGVVGETQYF	TGTGCCAGCAGCCACGGAGGGGGCGTAGTAGGAGAGACCCAGTACTTC
TRBV21-1	TRBJ2-3	.	.	CASSRGLAGGPSTDTQYF	TGTGCCAGCAGCAGAGGACTAGCGGGGGGGCCGAGCACAGATACGCAGTATTTT
TRBV11-3	TRBJ1-6	.	.	CASSLGGGQRNSPLHF	TGTGCCAGCAGCTTAGGAGGCGGACAGCGTAATTCACCCCTCCACTTT
TRBV5-4	TRBJ2-7	.	.	CASSPGGGSGAYEQYF	TGTGCCAGCAGCCCGGGGGGCGGGAGTGGCGCCTACGAGCAGTACTTC
TRBV4-3	TRBJ1-1	.	.	CASSQAGVTEAFF	TGCGCCAGCAGCCAAGCAGGGGTTACTGAAGCTTTCTTT
TRBV5-4	TRBJ1-3	few	TRBD1	CASSLDRGIGNTIYF	TGTGCCAGCAGCTTGGACAGGGGCATCGGAAACACCATATATTTT
TRBV18	TRBJ1-5	few	.	CASSRGQGSGNQPQHF	TGTGCCAGCTCACGCGGGCAGGGGTCTGGCAATCAGCCCCAGCATTTT
TRBV19	TRBJ2-5	few	.	CASKPDRVQETQYF	TGTGCCAGTAAACCCGACAGAGTACAAGAGACCCAGTACTTC
TRBV7-8	TRBJ1-1	many	.	CASSLEGLNTEAFF	TGTGCCAGCAGCTTGGAGGGATTGAACACTGAAGCTTTCTTT
TRBV27	TRBJ1-2	.	TRBD1	CASRFFPDRGRGGYGYTF	TGTGCCAGCAGATTTTTCCCGGACAGGGGGCGAGGTGGCTATGGCTACACCTTC
TRBV15	TRBJ2-1	.	TRBD1	CATSRDGTGVYNEQFF	TGTGCCACCAGCAGAGACGGGACAGGGGTCTACAATGAGCAGTTCTTC
TRBV7-2	TRBJ1-6	.	.	CASSLVSGQSPLHF	TGTGCCAGCAGCTTAGTGTCTGGACAATCACCCCTCCACTTT
TRBV7-9	TRBJ2-7	.	TRBD1	CASSAPGQGSYEQYF	TGTGCCAGCAGCGCACCGGGACAGGGCTCCTACGAGCAGTACTTC
TRBV19	TRBJ2-1	few	TRBD2	CASTRGGTSGRNEQFF	TGTGCCAGTACCAGGGGAGGGACTAGCGGGAGGAATGAGCAGTTCTTC
TRBV6-1	TRBJ2-3	once	.	CASSERTTGYF	TGTGCCAGCAGTGAACGAACAACAGGGTATTTT
TRBV9	TRBJ2-6	.	TRBD1	CASSAGDGDRGFSGANVLTF	TGTGCCAGCAGCGCAGGAGACGGGGACAGGGGTTTCTCTGGGGCCAACGTCCTGACTTTC
TRBV6-1	TRBJ1-4	.	.	CASSETTPRAYNEKLFF	TGTGCCAGCAGCGAAACGACCCCCAGGGCATATAATGAAAAACTGTTTTTT
TRBV30	TRBJ2-7	.	TRBD1	CAWNWDRSSYEQYF	TGTGCCTGGAATTGGGACAGGAGCTCCTACGAGCAGTACTTC
TRBV27	TRBJ2-7	.	TRBD1	CASSLGGQGRLYEQYF	TGTGCCAGCAGTTTGGGCGGACAGGGAAGGCTTTACGAGCAGTACTTC
TRBV7-9	TRBJ1-5	.	TRBD1	CASSLRTGGRQPQHF	TGTGCCAGCAGCTTAAGGACAGGGGGTCGTCAGCCCCAGCATTTT
TRBV2	TRBJ2-3	.	.	CASSSRGSTDTQYF	TGTGCCAGCAGTAGCAGGGGAAGCACAGATACGCAGTATTTT
TRBV14	TRBJ2-5	.	.	CASSRDFQETQYF	TGTGCCAGCAGCCGGGACTTTCAAGAGACCCAGTACTTC
TRBV7-8	TRBJ2-2	.	.	CASSSSPGTGELFF	TGTGCCAGCAGCTCCTCCCCGGGCACCGGGGAGCTGTTTTTT
TRBV27	TRBJ1-1	.	.	CASSFSGVNTEAFF	TGTGCCAGCAGTTTTTCCGGGGTGAACACTGAAGCTTTCTTT
TRBV30	TRBJ2-1	.	TRBD1	CAWERQGVGEQFF	TGTGCCTGGGAGCGGCAGGGGGTTGGTGAGCAGTTCTTC
TRBV11-3	TRBJ2-5	.	.	CASSLGRTLGGTQYF	TGTGCCAGCAGCTTAGGGAGGACTCTCGGCGGGACCCAGTACTTC
TRBV11-3	TRBJ1-1	.	.	CASSVDSSVRTEAFF	TGTGCCAGCAGCGTGGACTCCTCCGTGCGCACTGAAGCTTTCTTT